The present T cell receptor beta chain was sequenced within a study of shared clonotypes between healthy human individuals. Whole-study findings and limits: Several donors had approximately 4.6% of their naive CD4 clonotypes in common. Few donors restricted represented genetic and exposure-history diversity. The authors sampled blood alone, and tissue repertoires likely differ.

As concerns this clone: As yet, its antigen is unknown.

This CDR3 spans 14 amino acids. V was cut by 5 bases and J by 5 bases, with 15 bases left in between. CDR1 and CDR2 from the germline V gene are LNHDA and SQIVND (reference sequence). Around 200 ng DNA, 30,000 or so T cell genomes, went into each sorted-subset replicate PCR. The data were produced by immunoSEQ multiplex PCR, yet TCRdb's version contains in-frame clones alone and is incomplete. The data hold about 1.5 million clones, with around 97% observed a single time. The sequenced material came from naive CD4+ T cells sorted from blood. This sample's subset: CD45RA+ positively selected. This receptor was identified in a man aged 25 to 45 in good health. The chain couples TRBV19 to TRBJ2-5, with TRBD2 as a possible D gene (6 bases). The CDR3 protein is CASSGGVIGETQYF. The CDR3 DNA reads as TGTGCCAGTAGTGGAGGGGTTATTGGTGAGACCCAGTACTTC.